These 20 T cell receptor beta chains were sequenced from one sample in a study of response to subunit inactivated influenza vaccine. TCRdb processed the RT-PCR reads anew with MiXCR; each CDR3 protein has one entry. The data hold 500,000 to 550,000 distinct CDR3 sequences, with under 30% observed a single time. These same data were also listed under a study on T cells expressing NK-cell markers. That study adds: TCR beta libraries carry UMIs added by 5'RACE template switching.

The sample was CD4+ T cells sorted from PBMCs, taken 11 to 12 days after vaccination. Receptors were obtained from a man between 50 and 59 years old who received an inactivated influenza vaccine.

This clonotype has more than one count but fewer than ten. In DNA form, the CDR3 reads TGTGCCTGGAGTGTACGAGCTACAGGGGGCGGTGAGCAGTACTTC. Residues: CAWSVRATGGGEQYF. The gene calls are TRBV30 and TRBJ2-7; 9 bases fit TRBD1. In germline, CDR1 is GTSNPN, CDR2 SVGIG (reference sequence). The CDR3 sequence is 15 residues long. With V trimmed by 0 bases and J by 7 bases, 10 bases remained unmatched. Full variable domain (remainder filled in from reference TRBV30 and TRBJ2-7): SQTIHQWPATLVQPVGSPLSLECTVEGTSNPNLYWYRQAAGRGLQLLFYSVGIGQISSEVPQNLSASRPQDRQFILSSKKLLLSDSGFYLCAWSVRATGGGEQYFGPGTRLTVT.

The chain links TRBV7-6 to TRBJ2-5; D gene ambiguous. The CDR3 runs to 12 residues. Trimming cost V 6 bases and J 2 bases, with 7 bases left between them. Germline V lookup: CDR1 SGHVS, CDR2 FNYEAQ. CDR3 nucleotide sequence: TGTGCCAGCAGGGGCCCTCAAGAGACCCAGTACTTC. Amino acid sequence: CASRGPQETQYF.

This clonotype was recorded a few times. The chain recombines TRBV7-2 with TRBJ1-3; 7 positions match TRBD1. The CDR3 consists of 16 residues. Germline trimming cut 4 bases from V and 0 bases from J; bases unmatched to any gene: 6. Per the germline V gene, CDR1 is SGHTA and CDR2 is FQGNSA. The CDR3 here is CASSSDRLNSGNTIYF. The CDR3 DNA reads TGTGCCAGCAGCTCGGACAGGTTAAACTCTGGAAACACCATATATTTT.

V usage is TRBV5-1 and J usage is TRBJ2-5; 13 nucleotides match TRBD2. The CDR3 covers 17 residues. V was pared by 3 bases and J by 5 bases, with 10 bases of the junction left unmatched. Germline values: CDR1 SGHRS, CDR2 YFSETQ. The CDR3 loop is CASSWTGTSGVSETQYF. For the CDR3, the DNA is TGCGCCAGCAGCTGGACCGGGACTAGCGGGGTTAGTGAGACCCAGTACTTC.

This clonotype has a handful of counts. CDR3 sequence (DNA): TGTGCCAGCAGTCCCAGGGTTGGGCAGACTGAGCAGTTCTTC. Protein sequence: CASSPRVGQTEQFF. This chain joins TRBV12-3 or TRBV12-4 and TRBJ2-1, with a possible D match to TRBD1 (5 bases). CDR3 length: 14 residues. The V end was cut by 5 bases, the J end by 9 bases, with 17 bases between.

This clonotype has just a few counts. The J gene is TRBJ2-7, the V gene TRBV3-1; D may be TRBD2 (6 bases). V lost 0 bases and J lost 1, with 13 bases in between. Germline V gives CDR1 LGHDT, CDR2 YNNKEL (reference sequence). There are 16 residues in the CDR3. The CDR3, as DNA: TGTGCCAGCAGCCAAGATTGGGGGGTTGGGTCCTACGAGCAGTACTTC. Amino acids: CASSQDWGVGSYEQYF.

The chain links TRBV10-3 to TRBJ2-7, with 9 nucleotides matching TRBD1. CDR1 is ENHRY, CDR2 SYGVKD, per germline. V shed 2 bases, J shed 7 bases, and the junction held 12 bases outside the gene matches. This CDR3 has 16 residues. In DNA, the CDR3 is TGTGCCATCAGTGAGGGCAACAGGGGGCGCGGATCGGAGCAGTACTTC. Its protein product is CAISEGNRGRGSEQYF.

The chain is built from TRBV13 and TRBJ2-2; D may match TRBD1 or TRBD2 (6 bases each). This CDR3 comprises 15 residues. Trimming cost V 5 bases and J 4 bases, with 14 bases left between them. Germline V gives CDR1 PRHDT, CDR2 FYEKMQ (reference sequence). CDR3 amino acids: CASSTRDTLTGELFF. The CDR3 DNA reads as TGTGCCAGCAGCACGCGGGACACCCTCACCGGGGAGCTGTTTTTT.

The chain carries TRBV12-3 or TRBV12-4 and TRBJ2-7; D gene unclear. The CDR3 is 11 amino acids. V was shortened by 5 bases and J by 3 bases, with 5 bases between the two germline ends. The CDR3 reads CASSIFYEQYF. The CDR3 DNA reads as TGTGCCAGCAGTATTTTCTACGAGCAGTACTTC.

This clonotype has only a few counts. The chain employs TRBV20-1 and TRBJ2-3; 12 bases align to TRBD2. CDR1 and CDR2 (germline): DFQATT, SNEGSKA (reference sequence). V lost 3 bases and J lost 2; bases outside the gene matches: 6. The CDR3 totals 16 residues. The CDR3 reads CSARRLAGGSTDTQYF. DNA for the CDR3: TGCAGTGCTAGGCGGCTAGCGGGGGGGTCCACAGATACGCAGTATTTT.

There are a few counts of this clonotype. The V and J genes are TRBV12-3 or TRBV12-4 and TRBJ2-3; 11 bases are shared with TRBD2. The CDR3 is 17 amino acids. Losses at the gene ends were 1 base for V and 3 bases for J; bases not matched to a gene: 6. The CDR3 bases are TGTGCCAGCAGTTTAGTGAAACTAGCGGGAGCTACAGATACGCAGTATTTT. It encodes CASSLVKLAGATDTQYF.

This clonotype was seen only a few times. J is TRBJ2-5 and V is TRBV25-1, with D possibly called TRBD1 or TRBD2 (5 bases each). Trimming left V 3 bases short and J 4 bases short, with 9 bases between. Germline V CDR1 and CDR2: MGHDK, SYGVNS. The CDR3 has 13 amino acids. CDR3 region: CASSDGGSETQYF. The CDR3 DNA is TGTGCCAGCAGTGATGGGGGTTCAGAGACCCAGTACTTC.

The chain links TRBV6-2 or TRBV6-3 to TRBJ2-7, with D perhaps TRBD1 (6 bases). CDR3 size: 13 residues. Germline V gives CDR1 MNHEY, CDR2 SVGEGT. V lost 2 bases to trimming and J lost 4 bases, with 9 bases between them. For the CDR3, the DNA is TGTGCCAGCAGTTACAGCCAGGGGTACGAGCAGTACTTC. Amino acid sequence: CASSYSQGYEQYF.

This clonotype has just a few counts. Its ends do not fully match the called genes, so a read error is possible. The chain has TRBV7-7 and TRBJ2-7; 9 bases map to TRBD1. CDR3 length equals 14 residues. The germline V gene has CDR1 SSHAT and CDR2 FNYEAQ (reference sequence). The CDR3 region has the DNA TGTGCTAGCAGCCCGGTGGGACAGGGTCTCGAGCAGTACTTC. The encoded protein is CASSPVGQGLEQYF. The whole variable domain, filled in from reference TRBV7-7 and TRBJ2-7, reads GAGVSQSPRYKVTKRGQDVTLRCDPISSHATLYWYQQALGQGPEFLTYFNYEAQPDKSGLPSDRFSAERPEGSISTLTIQRTEQRDSAMYRCASSPVGQGLEQYFGPGTRLTVT.

The chain uses TRBV28 and TRBJ1-2; D is ambiguous. The V gene lost 5 bases and the J gene lost 4 bases, with 17 bases spanning the gap. This CDR3 contains 15 residues. Germline V gene data show CDR1 as MDHEN and CDR2 as SYDVKM. The CDR3 region is CASSPPIYRGYGYTF. The CDR3 coding sequence is TGTGCCAGCAGTCCCCCTATTTATAGAGGCTATGGCTACACCTTC.

This clonotype was observed a handful of times. The genes are TRBV4-1 and TRBJ2-1; 8 bases map to TRBD2. V dropped 2 bases and J dropped 0; count of bases not matched to a gene: 3. This CDR3 region has 16 residues. CDR1 MGHRA and CDR2 YSYEKL come from the germline V gene. The CDR3: CASSQIAGSSYNEQFF. The CDR3, as DNA: TGCGCCAGCAGCCAAATAGCGGGGAGCTCCTACAATGAGCAGTTCTTC.

The chain joins TRBV3-1 to TRBJ2-3, with TRBD2 matching over 16 bases. Unmatched junction bases numbered 10, after V lost 4 bases and J lost 6 bases. The CDR3 runs to 18 residues. The germline gives CDR1 LGHDT, CDR2 YNNKEL (reference sequence). In nucleotides, the CDR3 is TGTGCCAGCAGCCCCCACCCGGGACTAGCGGGAGGGCCGGATACGCAGTATTTT. As protein: CASSPHPGLAGGPDTQYF.

This clonotype has at least ten counts. The CDR3 coding sequence is TGCGCCAGCAGCTTGTTCGGGAGCTCAGATACGCAGTATTTT. This codes for CASSLFGSSDTQYF. The rearrangement joins TRBV5-1 to TRBJ2-3, with TRBD2 as a possible D gene (6 bases). CDR3 length: 14 amino acids. Germline V gene sequence: CDR1 SGHRS, CDR2 YFSETQ. Trimming pared 1 base from V and 4 bases from J, leaving 10 bases between.

CDR3 in amino acids: CASSLRLAGSDEQYF. The CDR3 DNA reads as TGTGCCAGCAGTTTACGGCTAGCGGGTTCAGACGAGCAGTACTTC. The chain has TRBV12-3 or TRBV12-4 and TRBJ2-7; 8 bases line up with TRBD2. The CDR3 has 15 amino acids. V shed 2 bases and J 5 bases; nucleotides not matched to a gene: 8.

This clonotype was seen many times. The chain carries TRBV28 and TRBJ2-7; 12 bases line up with TRBD1. V lost 4 bases, J lost 6 bases, and 7 bases stayed unmatched. Germline assignment: CDR1 MDHEN and CDR2 SYDVKM. The CDR3 is 15 residues long. The DNA of the CDR3 is TGTGCCAGCAGTTCGACCGGGACAGGGGGCCGCGAGCAGTACTTC. Encoded protein: CASSSTGTGGREQYF.